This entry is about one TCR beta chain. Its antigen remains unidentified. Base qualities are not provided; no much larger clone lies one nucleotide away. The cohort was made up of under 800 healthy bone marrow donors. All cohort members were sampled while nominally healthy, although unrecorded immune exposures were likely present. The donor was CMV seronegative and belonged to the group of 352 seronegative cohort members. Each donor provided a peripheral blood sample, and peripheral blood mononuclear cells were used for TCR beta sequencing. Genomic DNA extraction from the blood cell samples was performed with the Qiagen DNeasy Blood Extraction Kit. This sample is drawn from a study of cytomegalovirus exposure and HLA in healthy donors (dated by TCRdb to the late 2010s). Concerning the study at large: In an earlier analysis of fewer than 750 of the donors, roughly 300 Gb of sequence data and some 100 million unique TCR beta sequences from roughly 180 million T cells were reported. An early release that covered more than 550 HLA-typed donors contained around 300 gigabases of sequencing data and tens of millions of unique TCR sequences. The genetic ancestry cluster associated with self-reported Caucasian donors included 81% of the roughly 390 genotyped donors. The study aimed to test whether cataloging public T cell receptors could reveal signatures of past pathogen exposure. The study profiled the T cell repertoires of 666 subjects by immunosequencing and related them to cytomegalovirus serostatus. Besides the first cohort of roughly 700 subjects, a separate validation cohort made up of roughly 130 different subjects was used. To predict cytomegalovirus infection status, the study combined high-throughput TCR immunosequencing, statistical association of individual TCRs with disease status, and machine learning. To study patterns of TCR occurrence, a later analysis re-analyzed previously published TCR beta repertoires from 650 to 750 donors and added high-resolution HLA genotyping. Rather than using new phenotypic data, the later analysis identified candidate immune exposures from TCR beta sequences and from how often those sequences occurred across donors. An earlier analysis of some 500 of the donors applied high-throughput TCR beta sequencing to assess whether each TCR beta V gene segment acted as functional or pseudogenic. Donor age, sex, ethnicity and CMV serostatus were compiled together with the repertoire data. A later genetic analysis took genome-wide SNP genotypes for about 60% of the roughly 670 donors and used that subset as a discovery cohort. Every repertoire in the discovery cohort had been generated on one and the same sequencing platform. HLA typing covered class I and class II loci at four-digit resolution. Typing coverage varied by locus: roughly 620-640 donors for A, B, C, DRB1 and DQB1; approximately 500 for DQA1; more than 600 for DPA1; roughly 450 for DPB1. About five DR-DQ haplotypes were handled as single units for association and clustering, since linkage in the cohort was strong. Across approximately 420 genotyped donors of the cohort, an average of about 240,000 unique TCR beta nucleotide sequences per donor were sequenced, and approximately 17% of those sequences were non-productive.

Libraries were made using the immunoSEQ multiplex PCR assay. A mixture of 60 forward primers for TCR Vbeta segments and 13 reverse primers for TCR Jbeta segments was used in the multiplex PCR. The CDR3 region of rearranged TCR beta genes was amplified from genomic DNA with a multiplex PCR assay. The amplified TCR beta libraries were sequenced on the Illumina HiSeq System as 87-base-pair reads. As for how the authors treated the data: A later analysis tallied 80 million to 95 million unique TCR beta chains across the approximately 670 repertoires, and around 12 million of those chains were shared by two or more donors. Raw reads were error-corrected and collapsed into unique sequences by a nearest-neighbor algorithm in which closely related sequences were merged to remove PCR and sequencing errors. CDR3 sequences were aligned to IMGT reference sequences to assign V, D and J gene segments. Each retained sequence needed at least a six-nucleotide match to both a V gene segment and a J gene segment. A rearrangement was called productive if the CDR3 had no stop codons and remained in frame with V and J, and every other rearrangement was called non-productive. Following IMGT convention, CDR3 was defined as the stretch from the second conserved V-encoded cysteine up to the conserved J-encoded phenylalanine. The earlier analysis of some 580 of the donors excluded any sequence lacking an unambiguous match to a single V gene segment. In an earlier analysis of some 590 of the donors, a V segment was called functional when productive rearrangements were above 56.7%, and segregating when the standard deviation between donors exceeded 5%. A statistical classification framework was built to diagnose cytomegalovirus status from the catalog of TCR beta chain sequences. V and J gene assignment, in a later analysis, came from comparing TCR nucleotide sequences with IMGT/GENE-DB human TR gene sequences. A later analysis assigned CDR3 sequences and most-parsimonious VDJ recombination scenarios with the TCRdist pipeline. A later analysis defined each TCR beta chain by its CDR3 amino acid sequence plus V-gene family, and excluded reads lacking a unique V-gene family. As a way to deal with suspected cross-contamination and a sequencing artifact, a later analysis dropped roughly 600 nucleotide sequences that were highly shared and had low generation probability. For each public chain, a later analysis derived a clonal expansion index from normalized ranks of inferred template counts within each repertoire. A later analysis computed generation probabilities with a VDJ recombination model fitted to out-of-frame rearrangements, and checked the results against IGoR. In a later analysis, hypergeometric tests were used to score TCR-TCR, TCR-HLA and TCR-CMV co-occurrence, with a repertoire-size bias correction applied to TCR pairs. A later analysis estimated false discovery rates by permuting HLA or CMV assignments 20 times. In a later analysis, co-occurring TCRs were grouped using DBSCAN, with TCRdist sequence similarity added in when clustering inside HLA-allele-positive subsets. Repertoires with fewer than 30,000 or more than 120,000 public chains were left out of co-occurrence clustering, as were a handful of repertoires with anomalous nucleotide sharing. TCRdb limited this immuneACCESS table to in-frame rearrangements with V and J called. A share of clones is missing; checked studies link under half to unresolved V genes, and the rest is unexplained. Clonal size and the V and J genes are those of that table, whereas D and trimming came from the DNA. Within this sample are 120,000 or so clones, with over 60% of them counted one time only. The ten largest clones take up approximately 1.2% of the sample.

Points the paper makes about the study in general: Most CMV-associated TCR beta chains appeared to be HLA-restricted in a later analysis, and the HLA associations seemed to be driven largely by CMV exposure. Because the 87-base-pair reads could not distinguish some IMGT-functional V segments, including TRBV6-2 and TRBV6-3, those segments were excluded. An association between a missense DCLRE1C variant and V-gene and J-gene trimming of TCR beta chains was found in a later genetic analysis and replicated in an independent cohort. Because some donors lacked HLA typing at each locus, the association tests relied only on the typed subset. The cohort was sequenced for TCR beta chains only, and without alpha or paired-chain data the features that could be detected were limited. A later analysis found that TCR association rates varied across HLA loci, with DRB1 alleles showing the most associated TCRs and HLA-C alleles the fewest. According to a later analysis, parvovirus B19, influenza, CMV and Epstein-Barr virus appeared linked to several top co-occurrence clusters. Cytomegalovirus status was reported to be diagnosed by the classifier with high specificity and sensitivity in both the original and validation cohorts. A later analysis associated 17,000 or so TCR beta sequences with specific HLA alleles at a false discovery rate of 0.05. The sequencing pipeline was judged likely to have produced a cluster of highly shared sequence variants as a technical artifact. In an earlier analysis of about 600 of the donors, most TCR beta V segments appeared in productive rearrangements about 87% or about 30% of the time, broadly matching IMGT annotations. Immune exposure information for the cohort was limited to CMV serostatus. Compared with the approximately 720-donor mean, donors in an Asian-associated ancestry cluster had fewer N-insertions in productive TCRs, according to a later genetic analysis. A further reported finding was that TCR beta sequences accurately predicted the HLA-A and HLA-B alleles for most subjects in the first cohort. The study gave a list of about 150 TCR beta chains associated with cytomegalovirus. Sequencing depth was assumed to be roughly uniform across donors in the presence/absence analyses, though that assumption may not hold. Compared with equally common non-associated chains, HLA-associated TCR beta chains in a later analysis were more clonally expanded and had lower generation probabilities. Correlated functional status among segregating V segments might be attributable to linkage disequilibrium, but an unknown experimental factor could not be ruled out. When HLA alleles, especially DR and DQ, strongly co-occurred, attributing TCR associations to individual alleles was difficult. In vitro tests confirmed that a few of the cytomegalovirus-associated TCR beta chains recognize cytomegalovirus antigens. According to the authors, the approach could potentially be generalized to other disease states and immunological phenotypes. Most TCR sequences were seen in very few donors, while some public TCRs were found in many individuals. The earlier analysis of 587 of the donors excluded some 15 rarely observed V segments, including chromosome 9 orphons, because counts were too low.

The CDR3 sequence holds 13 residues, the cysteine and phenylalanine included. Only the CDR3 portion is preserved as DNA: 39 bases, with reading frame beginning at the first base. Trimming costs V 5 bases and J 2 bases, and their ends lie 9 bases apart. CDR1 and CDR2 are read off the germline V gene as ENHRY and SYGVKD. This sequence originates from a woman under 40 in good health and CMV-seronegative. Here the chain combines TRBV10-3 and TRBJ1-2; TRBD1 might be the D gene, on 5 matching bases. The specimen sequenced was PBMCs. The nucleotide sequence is TGTGCCATCAGTAAACAGGAGAACTATGGCTACACCTTC. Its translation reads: CAISKQENYGYTF.